Shown below are 31 T cell receptor beta chains from a single sample sequenced in a study of control samples from healthy donors and cancer patients. Assay used: immunoSEQ multiplex PCR; TCRdb lists only in-frame clones, some missing. The sample contains under 200,000 clones, under 96% of which appear only once. Sample: blood. The receptor source for this set is a woman aged 25 to 39 in good health.

The chain carries TRBV19 and TRBJ2-3; D tentatively reads TRBD1 or TRBD2 (6 bases each). The CDR3 is 15 residues long. V lost 6 bases, J lost 7 bases, and 20 bases lay in between. Germline V CDR1 and CDR2: LNHDA, SQIVND (reference sequence). In nucleotides, the CDR3 is TGTGCCAGTAGCGCCGGAGGGGGAATTACGCATACGCAGTATTTT. Protein: CASSAGGGITHTQYF.

The rearrangement links TRBV21-1 to TRBJ2-3; the D call of TRBD2 is as the table states it, not checked on the DNA. TRBV21-1 is designated a pseudogene. The CDR3 loop spans 16 amino acids. Here the CDR3 reads CASSNHERGSTDTQYF. The CDR3 DNA reads as TGTGCCAGCAGCAACCACGAGCGAGGGAGCACAGATACGCAGTATTTT.

The chain links TRBV29-1 to TRBJ2-1, with 8 bases identical to TRBD1. Per the germline V gene, CDR1 is SQVTM and CDR2 is ANQGSEA. CDR3 length: 14 residues. V trimming: 6 bases; J trimming: 7 bases; junction bases outside the gene matches: 11. Here the CDR3 reads CSVLARQGWNEQFF. The CDR3 coding sequence is TGCAGCGTGCTAGCCCGACAGGGGTGGAATGAGCAGTTCTTC.

V gene TRBV19 combines with J gene TRBJ1-2; TRBD1 matches 12 bases. The germline gives CDR1 LNHDA, CDR2 SQIVND (reference sequence). The junction had 5 bases not matched to a gene; V was cut back by 4 bases and J by 8 bases. The CDR3 has 14 residues. CDR3 in amino acids: CASSRDRGPGGYTF. The CDR3 DNA reads TGTGCCAGTAGTAGGGACAGGGGGCCGGGCGGCTACACCTTC.

This clone was seen once. The genes are TRBV10-3 and TRBJ2-2; 8 positions agree with TRBD1. The CDR3 runs to 14 residues. J lost 7 bases, V lost 7 bases, and 8 bases had no gene match. Per germline, CDR1 ENHRY and CDR2 SYGVKD. The CDR3 region is CAIKKTGAIGELFF. CDR3 nucleotides: TGTGCCATCAAGAAGACAGGGGCCATCGGGGAGCTGTTTTTT.

V is TRBV3-1 (or the pseudogene TRBV3-2) and J is TRBJ2-3; D tentatively fits TRBD1 or TRBD2 (5 bases each). The CDR3 has 15 amino acids. V lost 4 bases, J lost 5 bases, and 16 bases lay in between. The germline gives CDR1 LGHDT, CDR2 YNNKEL (reference sequence). The chain's CDR3 is CASSRNRDAQDTQYF. In DNA, the CDR3 is TGTGCCAGCAGCCGTAACCGGGACGCCCAAGATACGCAGTATTTT.

The V call is TRBV6-2 or TRBV6-3, the J call TRBJ1-5, with TRBD1 matching over 7 bases. Per the germline V gene, CDR1 is MNHEY and CDR2 is SVGEGT. The CDR3 is 15 residues long. V was clipped by 4 bases and J by 4 bases; unmatched bases: 7. CDR3 in DNA: TGTGCCAGCAGTTTGATAGGGACAGTTAATCAGCCCCAGCATTTT. It translates to CASSLIGTVNQPQHF.

This clone was seen once. V usage is TRBV9 and J usage is TRBJ2-1; a possible D gene is TRBD1 (5 bases). Trimming left V 1 base short and J 5 bases short, with 13 bases between. The CDR3 contains 15 residues. The germline V gene encodes CDR1 SGDLS and CDR2 YYNGEE. The CDR3 nucleotides are TGTGCCAGCAGCGTACTGGCAGGGCTTCACAATGAGCAGTTCTTC. Translated, it gives CASSVLAGLHNEQFF.

V is TRBV18 and J is TRBJ2-3; D gene unclear. This CDR3 comprises 13 residues. The V gene lost 5 bases and the J gene lost 0 bases, with 6 bases spanning the gap. Germline V gene data show CDR1 as KGHSH and CDR2 as LQKENI. Here the CDR3 DNA reads TGTGCCAGCTCAAGTGGAAGCACAGATACGCAGTATTTT. It translates to CASSSGSTDTQYF.

The chain joins TRBV15 to TRBJ2-3; 8 nucleotides line up with TRBD2. CDR3 length: 16 residues. Germline assignment: CDR1 LNHNV and CDR2 YYDKDF (reference sequence). The J segment lost 5 bases and the V segment lost 0 bases, leaving 7 bases of the junction unmatched. The CDR3 sequence is CATSRDRAGEEDTQYF. CDR3 DNA sequence: TGTGCCACCAGCAGAGATCGAGCGGGGGAGGAAGATACGCAGTATTTT.

The rearrangement uses TRBV3-1 (or the pseudogene TRBV3-2) and TRBJ1-2, with D tentatively TRBD1 (5 bases). CDR3 length: 13 amino acids. Germline loops: CDR1 LGHDT, CDR2 YNNKEL (reference sequence). V was shortened by 1 base and J by 8 bases, with 11 bases between the two germline ends. Written as DNA, the CDR3 is TGTGCCAGCAGCCAAGGGCAGGGCGGGGGCTACACCTTC. Amino acids: CASSQGQGGGYTF.

The chain joins TRBV14 to TRBJ1-1; the D gene is possibly TRBD1 (5 bases). Trimming removed 6 bases at V and 3 bases at J, with 8 bases between. The CDR3 has 12 residues. Germline CDR1 reads SGHDN; CDR2 reads FVKESK. CDR3 DNA: TGTGCCAGCAGATGGGGCGACACTGAAGCTTTCTTT. Its protein is CASRWGDTEAFF.

The rearrangement uses TRBV4-1 and TRBJ1-1; D is unclear. The ends were cut back, 3 bases at V and 6 bases at J, with 11 bases in the middle. This CDR3 is 13 amino acids long. Germline V gene sequence: CDR1 MGHRA, CDR2 YSYEKL. The CDR3 region has the DNA TGCGCCAGCAGCCACCTCGGAGGATCTGAAGCTTTCTTT. Translation gives CASSHLGGSEAFF.

V and J are TRBV5-4 and TRBJ2-7, with no clear D. The CDR3 length is 12 residues. The V end lost 5 bases, the J end lost 6 bases, and 12 bases lay between the germline ends. Germline V gene sequence: CDR1 SGHNT, CDR2 YYREEE (reference sequence). DNA for the CDR3: TGTGCCAGCAGACGTCCAGGATTCGAGCAGTACTTC. Protein sequence: CASRRPGFEQYF.

V is TRBV20-1 and J is TRBJ2-3, with D possibly being TRBD1 (5 bases). The V end lost 3 bases, the J end lost 9 bases, and 13 bases lay between the germline ends. This CDR3 contains 12 residues. Germline loops: CDR1 DFQATT, CDR2 SNEGSKA (reference sequence). In DNA, the CDR3 is TGCAGTGCTAGTAAGGGCCAGGGCACGCAGTATTTT. It translates to CSASKGQGTQYF.

As to this clone: Other DNA sequences in the same sample also yield this CDR3. The gene calls are TRBV5-1 and TRBJ1-1; a weak D match, TRBD1 (6 bases). This CDR3 is 13 amino acids long. The germline V gene encodes CDR1 SGHRS and CDR2 YFSETQ. Trimming took 2 bases from V and 1 from J, leaving 6 bases between them. DNA of the CDR3: TGCGCCAGCAGCTTAGGGGGGAACACTGAAGCTTTCTTT. Its translation is CASSLGGNTEAFF.

V gene TRBV6-1 combines with J gene TRBJ1-1; D remains ambiguous. The CDR3 sequence is 12 residues long. Looked up from germline, CDR1 is MNHNS and CDR2 is SASEGT. V was shortened by 1 base and J by 11 bases, with 11 bases between the two germline ends. DNA for the CDR3: TGTGCCAGCAGTGAAGAGTTCGCAACGGCTTTCTTT. It codes for CASSEEFATAFF.

V usage is TRBV12-3 or TRBV12-4 and J usage is TRBJ1-2; no firm D call. Trimming took off 1 base at V and 7 bases at J, with 10 bases between the two ends. The length of the CDR3 is 13 residues. The CDR3 spells CASSLERVGGYTF. CDR3 DNA sequence: TGTGCCAGCAGTTTAGAACGGGTCGGTGGCTACACCTTC.

The chain couples TRBV5-4 to TRBJ1-5; no firm D call. The CDR3 totals 12 residues. Trimming took off 1 base at V and 6 bases at J, with 5 bases between the two ends. Germline V gene sequence: CDR1 SGHNT, CDR2 YYREEE (reference sequence). CDR3 protein: CASSLRGQPQHF. As DNA, the CDR3 is TGTGCCAGCAGCTTGCGTGGTCAGCCCCAGCATTTT.

The chain carries TRBV18 and TRBJ1-3; 10 bases line up with TRBD1. V was clipped by 3 bases and J by 0 bases; unmatched bases: 8. This CDR3 is built from 18 residues. CDR1 KGHSH and CDR2 LQKENI come from the germline V gene. The CDR3 DNA follows: TGTGCCAGCTCACCTTTGGGACAGGGGTTCCCCTCTGGAAACACCATATATTTT. Translated: CASSPLGQGFPSGNTIYF.

The genes are TRBV9 and TRBJ2-7, with a weak D call TRBD1 (5 bases). This CDR3 region has 16 residues. The V end lost 0 bases, the J end lost 0 bases, and 13 bases lay between the germline ends. CDR1 SGDLS and CDR2 YYNGEE come from the germline V gene. The CDR3 sequence is CASSVEAGLGSYEQYF. CDR3 bases: TGTGCCAGCAGCGTAGAGGCAGGGTTGGGCTCCTACGAGCAGTACTTC.

The V gene is TRBV12-2, the J gene TRBJ1-3; the D call in the table, TRBD1, was not verified against the DNA. TRBV12-2 corresponds to a pseudogene. The CDR3 runs 17 residues. The CDR3 nucleotides are TGTGCAAGTCGCTTACCGGACAGGGGGGATCCTGGAAACACCATATATTTT. Amino acids: CASRLPDRGDPGNTIYF.

The chain uses TRBV30 and TRBJ2-7, with TRBD1 matching over 10 bases. This CDR3 is 13 amino acids long. CDR1 is GTSNPN, CDR2 SVGIG, per germline (reference sequence). With V trimmed by 4 bases and J by 4 bases, 4 bases remained unmatched. The CDR3 protein is CAWKRTGGYEQYF. CDR3 coding DNA: TGTGCCTGGAAACGGACAGGGGGGTACGAGCAGTACTTC.

The genes are TRBV30 and TRBJ1-2, with D unresolved. Trimming shortened V by 1 base and J by 6 bases, and 15 bases separated the two germline ends. The germline CDR1 and CDR2 sequences are GTSNPN and SVGIG (reference sequence). The CDR3 has 14 amino acids. CDR3 coding DNA: TGTGCCTGGAGTGGGACCAACGTCCTGGATGGCTACACCTTC. Protein: CAWSGTNVLDGYTF.

V and J are TRBV5-1 and TRBJ2-5; 7 positions agree with TRBD1. The CDR3 runs 14 residues. The ends lost 2 bases at V and 2 bases at J; junction bases unmatched: 3. Germline CDR1 SGHRS, CDR2 YFSETQ. CDR3 amino acids: CASSFAGGQETQYF. The CDR3 DNA reads TGCGCCAGCAGCTTCGCAGGGGGTCAAGAGACCCAGTACTTC.

The DNA of the CDR3 is TGTGCCAGTAGTCCACTAGCGGGGGCCTACAATGAGCAGTTCTTC. This gives the protein CASSPLAGAYNEQFF. The chain uses TRBV19 and TRBJ2-1; TRBD2 matches at 11 bases. The germline V gene encodes CDR1 LNHDA and CDR2 SQIVND (reference sequence). Trimming cost V 5 bases and J 2 bases; bases outside gene matches: 2. This CDR3 comprises 15 residues.

The chain uses TRBV6-4 and TRBJ2-7; 9 nucleotides agree with TRBD1. The CDR3 runs 13 residues. Germline trimming cut 3 bases from V and 12 bases from J; bases unmatched to any gene: 9. Germline CDR1 and CDR2: MRHNA and SNTAGT. CDR3 amino acids: CASSENPGTGPYF. CDR3 bases: TGTGCCAGCAGTGAGAACCCCGGGACAGGGCCGTACTTC.

J is TRBJ2-7 and V is TRBV28; D call uncertain. Germline lookup yields CDR1 MDHEN and CDR2 SYDVKM. Trimming cost V 6 bases and J 3 bases, with 12 bases left between them. This CDR3 comprises 13 residues. DNA of the CDR3: TGTGCCAGCAGCCTGGGGTCCCACTACGAGCAGTACTTC. Translation gives CASSLGSHYEQYF. Full variable domain (missing parts from reference TRBV28 and TRBJ2-7): DVKVTQSSRYLVKRTGEKVFLECVQDMDHENMFWYRQDPGLGLRLIYFSYDVKMKEKGDIPEGYSVSREKKERFSLILESASTNQTSMYLCASSLGSHYEQYFGPGTRLTVT.

The gene calls are TRBV30 and TRBJ1-1; the D is unclear. The germline CDR1 and CDR2 sequences are GTSNPN and SVGIG (reference sequence). Deletions cut 5 bases from V and 11 bases from J, with 12 bases between. CDR3 length: 10 amino acids. DNA of the CDR3: TGTGCCTGGGTAGAAGGTAGTGCTTTCTTT. Translating it yields CAWVEGSAFF.

The J gene is TRBJ1-1, the V gene TRBV3-1 (or the pseudogene TRBV3-2); perhaps TRBD1 as D (5 bases). This CDR3 comprises 16 residues. Germline CDR1 is LGHDT and CDR2 is YNNKEL (reference sequence). V was pared by 4 bases and J by 3 bases, with 18 bases between. DNA of the CDR3: TGTGCCAGCAGCCCTCATGGGGGACTGAAGGACACTGAAGCTTTCTTT. This encodes CASSPHGGLKDTEAFF.

V usage is TRBV19 and J usage is TRBJ2-7, with TRBD1 as a possible D gene (6 bases). V lost 2 bases and J lost 2, with 13 bases in between. Germline V gene data show CDR1 as LNHDA and CDR2 as SQIVND (reference sequence). CDR3 length: 15 residues. The CDR3 DNA sequence: TGTGCCAGTAGTATAAGACAGGTCGCCGCCTACGAGCAGTACTTC. It encodes CASSIRQVAAYEQYF.